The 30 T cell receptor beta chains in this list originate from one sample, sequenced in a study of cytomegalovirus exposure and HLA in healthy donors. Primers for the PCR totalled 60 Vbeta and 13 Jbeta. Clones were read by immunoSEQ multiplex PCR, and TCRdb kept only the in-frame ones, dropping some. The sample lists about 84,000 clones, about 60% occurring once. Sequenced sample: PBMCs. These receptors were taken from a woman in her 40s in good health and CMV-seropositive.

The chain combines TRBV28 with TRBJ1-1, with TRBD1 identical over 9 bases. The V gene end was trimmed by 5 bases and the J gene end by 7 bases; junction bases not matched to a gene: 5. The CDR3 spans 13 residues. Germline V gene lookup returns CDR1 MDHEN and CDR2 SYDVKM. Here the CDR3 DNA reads TGTGCCAGCAGTCTCCCGGGACAGGGTGAAGCTTTCTTT. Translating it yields CASSLPGQGEAFF.

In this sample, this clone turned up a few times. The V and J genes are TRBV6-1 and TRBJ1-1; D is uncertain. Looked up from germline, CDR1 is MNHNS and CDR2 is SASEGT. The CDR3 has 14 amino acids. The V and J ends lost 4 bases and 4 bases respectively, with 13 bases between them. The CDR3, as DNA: TGTGCCAGCAGTGCCGACAATCGGGGCACTGAAGCTTTCTTT. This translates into CASSADNRGTEAFF.

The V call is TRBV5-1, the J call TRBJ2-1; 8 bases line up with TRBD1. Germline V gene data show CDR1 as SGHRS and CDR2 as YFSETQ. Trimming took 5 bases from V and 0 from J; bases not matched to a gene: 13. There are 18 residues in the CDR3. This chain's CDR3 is CASRLLDRGRSSYNEQFF. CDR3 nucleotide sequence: TGCGCCAGCAGACTCCTAGACAGGGGACGAAGCTCCTACAATGAGCAGTTCTTC.

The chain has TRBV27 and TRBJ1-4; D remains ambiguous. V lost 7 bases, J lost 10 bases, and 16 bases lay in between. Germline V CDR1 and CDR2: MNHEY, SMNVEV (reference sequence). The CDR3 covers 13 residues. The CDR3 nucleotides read TGTGCCAGCACCCCGAGCCCGTCAGGAAAACTGTTTTTT. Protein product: CASTPSPSGKLFF.

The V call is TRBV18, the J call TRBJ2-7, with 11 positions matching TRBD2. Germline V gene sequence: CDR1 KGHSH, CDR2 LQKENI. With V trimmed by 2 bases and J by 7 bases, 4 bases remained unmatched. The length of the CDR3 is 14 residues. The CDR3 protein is CASSPGTSGGEQYF. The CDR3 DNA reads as TGTGCCAGCTCACCAGGGACTAGCGGAGGGGAGCAGTACTTC.

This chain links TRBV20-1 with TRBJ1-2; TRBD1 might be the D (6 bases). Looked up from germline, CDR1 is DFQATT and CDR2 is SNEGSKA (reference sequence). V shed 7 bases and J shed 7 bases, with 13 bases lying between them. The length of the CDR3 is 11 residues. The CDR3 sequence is CSGPGDSGYTF. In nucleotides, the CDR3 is TGCAGTGGGCCAGGGGATTCTGGCTACACCTTC.

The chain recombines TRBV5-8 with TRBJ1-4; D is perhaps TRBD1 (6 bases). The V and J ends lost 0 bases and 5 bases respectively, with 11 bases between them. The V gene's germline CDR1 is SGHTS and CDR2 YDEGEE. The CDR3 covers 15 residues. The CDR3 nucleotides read TGTGCCAGCAGCTTGGCTACAGGACAGAATGAAAAACTGTTTTTT. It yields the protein CASSLATGQNEKLFF. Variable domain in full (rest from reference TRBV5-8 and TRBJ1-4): EAGVTQSPTHLIKTRGQQATLRCSPISGHTSVYWYQQALGLGLQFLLWYDEGEERNRGNFPPRFSGRQFPNYSSELNVNALELEDSALYLCASSLATGQNEKLFFGSGTQLSVL.

DNA of the CDR3: TGCAGTGCTCCCGGGGGACTTGGCTACACCTTC. Translation gives CSAPGGLGYTF. The chain links TRBV20-1 to TRBJ1-2, with D maybe TRBD1 (5 bases). Per germline, CDR1 DFQATT and CDR2 SNEGSKA (reference sequence). This CDR3 comprises 11 residues. Trimming cost V 5 bases and J 7 bases, with 11 bases left between them.

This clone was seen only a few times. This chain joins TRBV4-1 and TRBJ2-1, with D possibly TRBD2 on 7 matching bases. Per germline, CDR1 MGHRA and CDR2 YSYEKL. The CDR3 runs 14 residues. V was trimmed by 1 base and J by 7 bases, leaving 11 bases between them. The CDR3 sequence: CASSQAGGRNEQFF. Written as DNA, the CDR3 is TGCGCCAGCAGCCAAGCGGGGGGCAGGAATGAGCAGTTCTTC.

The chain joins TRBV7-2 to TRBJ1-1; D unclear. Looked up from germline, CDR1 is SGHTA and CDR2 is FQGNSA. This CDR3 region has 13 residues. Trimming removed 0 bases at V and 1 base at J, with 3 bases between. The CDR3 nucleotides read TGTGCCAGCAGCTTAGCCAGGAACACTGAAGCTTTCTTT. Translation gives CASSLARNTEAFF.

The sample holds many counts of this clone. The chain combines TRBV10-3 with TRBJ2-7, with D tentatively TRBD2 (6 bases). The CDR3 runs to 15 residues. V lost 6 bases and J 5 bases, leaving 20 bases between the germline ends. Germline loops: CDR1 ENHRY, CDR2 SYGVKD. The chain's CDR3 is CAISPGAGTWDEQYF. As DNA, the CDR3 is TGTGCCATCAGCCCCGGAGCGGGTACGTGGGACGAGCAGTACTTC.

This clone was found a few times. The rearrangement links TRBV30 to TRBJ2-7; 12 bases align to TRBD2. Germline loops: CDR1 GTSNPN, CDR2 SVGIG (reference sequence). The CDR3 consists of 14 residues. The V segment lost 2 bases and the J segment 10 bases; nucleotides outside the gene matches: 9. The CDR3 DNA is TGTGCCTGGAGTCAACTCCTAGCGGGAGGGTCCCAGTACTTC. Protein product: CAWSQLLAGGSQYF.

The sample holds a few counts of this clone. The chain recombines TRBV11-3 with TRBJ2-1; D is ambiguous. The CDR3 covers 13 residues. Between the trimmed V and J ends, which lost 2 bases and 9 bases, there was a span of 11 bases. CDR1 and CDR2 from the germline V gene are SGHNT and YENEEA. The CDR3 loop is CASSLSSVAEQFF. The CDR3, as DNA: TGTGCCAGCAGCTTAAGTAGTGTCGCTGAGCAGTTCTTC.

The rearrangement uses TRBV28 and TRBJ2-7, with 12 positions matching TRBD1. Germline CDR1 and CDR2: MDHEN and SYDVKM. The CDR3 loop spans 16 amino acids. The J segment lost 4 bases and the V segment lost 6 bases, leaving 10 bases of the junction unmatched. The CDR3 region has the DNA TGTGCCAGCAGAGACCGCCCGGGACAGGGGGCTTACGAGCAGTACTTC. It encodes CASRDRPGQGAYEQYF.

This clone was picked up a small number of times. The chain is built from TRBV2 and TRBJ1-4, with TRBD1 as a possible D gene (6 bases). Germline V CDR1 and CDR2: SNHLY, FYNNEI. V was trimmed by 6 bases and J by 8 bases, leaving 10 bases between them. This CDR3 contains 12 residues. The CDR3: CASSPQGEKLFF. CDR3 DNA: TGTGCCAGCAGCCCCCAGGGGGAAAAACTGTTTTTT.

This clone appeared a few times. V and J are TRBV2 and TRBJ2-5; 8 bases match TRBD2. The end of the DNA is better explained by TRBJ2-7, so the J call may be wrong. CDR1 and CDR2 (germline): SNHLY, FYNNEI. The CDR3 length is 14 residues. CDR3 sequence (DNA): TGTGCCAGCAGAAAACGACTAGCGCCCCACGAGCAGTACTTC. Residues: CASRKRLAPHEQYF.

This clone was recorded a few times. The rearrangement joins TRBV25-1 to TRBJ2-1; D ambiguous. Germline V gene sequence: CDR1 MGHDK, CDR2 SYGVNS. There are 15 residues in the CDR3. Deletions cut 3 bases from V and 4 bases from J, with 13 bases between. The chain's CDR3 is CASSDPEAIYNEQFF. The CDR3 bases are TGTGCCAGCAGTGACCCAGAAGCGATATACAATGAGCAGTTCTTC.

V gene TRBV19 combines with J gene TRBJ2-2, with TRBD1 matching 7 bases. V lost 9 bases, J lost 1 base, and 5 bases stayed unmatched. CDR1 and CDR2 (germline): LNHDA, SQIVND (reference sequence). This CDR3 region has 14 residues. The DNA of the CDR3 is TGTGCCAGCGCATGGACAGGGAACACCGGGGAGCTGTTTTTT. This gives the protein CASAWTGNTGELFF.

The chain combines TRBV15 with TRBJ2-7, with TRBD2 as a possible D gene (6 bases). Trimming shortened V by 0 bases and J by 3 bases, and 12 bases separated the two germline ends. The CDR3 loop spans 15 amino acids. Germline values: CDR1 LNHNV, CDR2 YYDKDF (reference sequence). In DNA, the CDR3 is TGTGCCACCAGCAGAGACGTAGTGGGGGGCTACGAGCAGTACTTC. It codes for CATSRDVVGGYEQYF.

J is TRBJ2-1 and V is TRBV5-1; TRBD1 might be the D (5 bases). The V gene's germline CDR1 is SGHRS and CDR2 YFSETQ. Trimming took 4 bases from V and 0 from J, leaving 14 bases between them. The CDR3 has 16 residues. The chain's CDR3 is CASSPRAESSYNEQFF. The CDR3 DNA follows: TGCGCCAGCAGCCCCAGGGCGGAGAGCTCCTACAATGAGCAGTTCTTC.

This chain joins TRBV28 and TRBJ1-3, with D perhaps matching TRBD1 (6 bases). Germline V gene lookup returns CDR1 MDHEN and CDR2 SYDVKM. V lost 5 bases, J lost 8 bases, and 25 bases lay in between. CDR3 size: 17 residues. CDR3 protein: CASSPYITRGSGDTIYF. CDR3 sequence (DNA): TGTGCCAGCAGTCCCTACATCACCAGGGGTTCTGGGGACACCATATATTTT.

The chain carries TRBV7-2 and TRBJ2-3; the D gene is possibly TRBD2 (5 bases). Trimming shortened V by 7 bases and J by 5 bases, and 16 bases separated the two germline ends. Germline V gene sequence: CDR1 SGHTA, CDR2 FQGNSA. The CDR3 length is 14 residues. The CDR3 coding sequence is TGTGCCAGCAACCAGCGAGATCGGGGAGATACGCAGTATTTT. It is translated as CASNQRDRGDTQYF.

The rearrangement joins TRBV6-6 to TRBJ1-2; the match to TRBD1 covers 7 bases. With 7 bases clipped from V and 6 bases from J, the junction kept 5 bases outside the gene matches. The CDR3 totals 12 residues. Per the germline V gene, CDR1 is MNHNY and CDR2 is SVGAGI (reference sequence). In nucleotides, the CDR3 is TGTGCCAGCACCAACAGGGGAGATGGCTACACCTTC. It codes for CASTNRGDGYTF.

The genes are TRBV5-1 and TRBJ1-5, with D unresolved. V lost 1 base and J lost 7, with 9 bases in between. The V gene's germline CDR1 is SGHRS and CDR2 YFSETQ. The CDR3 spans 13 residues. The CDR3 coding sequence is TGCGCCAGCAGCTTGAGTCCGGGACAGCCCCAGCATTTT. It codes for CASSLSPGQPQHF. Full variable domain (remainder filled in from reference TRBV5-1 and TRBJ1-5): KAGVTQTPRYLIKTRGQQVTLSCSPISGHRSVSWYQQTPGQGLQFLFEYFSETQRNKGNFPGRFSGRQFSNSRSEMNVSTLELGDSALYLCASSLSPGQPQHFGDGTRLSIL.

CDR3 bases: TGTGCCAGCAGCTTGGGGAAGCGGGAGGTCACAGATACGCAGTATTTT. This encodes CASSLGKREVTDTQYF. The rearrangement uses TRBV11-1 and TRBJ2-3; 9 bases match TRBD2. The CDR3 runs to 16 residues. The germline V gene encodes CDR1 SGHAT and CDR2 FQDESV (reference sequence). V lost 3 bases to trimming and J lost 2 bases; unmatched junction nucleotides: 6.

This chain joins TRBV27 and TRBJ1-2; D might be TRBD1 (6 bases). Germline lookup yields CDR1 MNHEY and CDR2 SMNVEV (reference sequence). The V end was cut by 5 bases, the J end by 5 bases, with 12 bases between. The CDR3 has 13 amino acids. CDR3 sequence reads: CASSVQRGYGYTF. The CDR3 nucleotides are TGTGCCAGCAGTGTACAAAGGGGGTATGGCTACACCTTC.

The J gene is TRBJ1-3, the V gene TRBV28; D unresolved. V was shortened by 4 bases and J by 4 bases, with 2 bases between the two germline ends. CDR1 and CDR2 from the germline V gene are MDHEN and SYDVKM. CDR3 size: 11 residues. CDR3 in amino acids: CASSSGNTIYF. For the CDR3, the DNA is TGTGCCAGCAGTTCAGGAAACACCATATATTTT.

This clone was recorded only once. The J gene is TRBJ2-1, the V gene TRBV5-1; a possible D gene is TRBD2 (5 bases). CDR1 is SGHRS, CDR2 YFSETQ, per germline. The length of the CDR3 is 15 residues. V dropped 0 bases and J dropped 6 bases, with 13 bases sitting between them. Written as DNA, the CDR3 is TGCGCCAGCAGCTTGGGGGCTAGCCCGGTCAATGAGCAGTTCTTC. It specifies CASSLGASPVNEQFF. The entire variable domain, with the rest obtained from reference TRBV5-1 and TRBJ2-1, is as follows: KAGVTQTPRYLIKTRGQQVTLSCSPISGHRSVSWYQQTPGQGLQFLFEYFSETQRNKGNFPGRFSGRQFSNSRSEMNVSTLELGDSALYLCASSLGASPVNEQFFGPGTRLTVL.

CDR3 in amino acids: CASSLSGGSRFEGYTF. CDR3 in DNA: TGCGCCAGCAGCCTAAGCGGAGGATCTCGATTTGAAGGCTACACCTTC. The V and J genes are TRBV5-1 and TRBJ1-2; the D is unclear. The length of the CDR3 is 16 residues. Looked up from germline, CDR1 is SGHRS and CDR2 is YFSETQ. Trimming cost V 4 bases and J 8 bases, with 24 bases left between them.

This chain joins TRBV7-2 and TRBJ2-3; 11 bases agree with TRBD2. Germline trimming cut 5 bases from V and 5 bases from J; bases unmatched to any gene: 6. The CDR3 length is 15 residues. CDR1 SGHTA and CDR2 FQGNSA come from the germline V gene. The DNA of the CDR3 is TGTGCCAGCAGCGGGACTAGCGGAGGGGTAGATACGCAGTATTTT. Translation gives CASSGTSGGVDTQYF.